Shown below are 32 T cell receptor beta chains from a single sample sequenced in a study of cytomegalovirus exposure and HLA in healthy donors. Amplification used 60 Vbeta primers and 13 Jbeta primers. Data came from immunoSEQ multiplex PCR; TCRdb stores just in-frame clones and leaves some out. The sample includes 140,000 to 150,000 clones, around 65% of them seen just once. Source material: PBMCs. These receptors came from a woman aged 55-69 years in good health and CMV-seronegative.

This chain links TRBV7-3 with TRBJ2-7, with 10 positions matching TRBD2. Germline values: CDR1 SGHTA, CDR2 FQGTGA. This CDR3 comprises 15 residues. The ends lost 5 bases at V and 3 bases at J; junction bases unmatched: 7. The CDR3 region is CASSISGGAHYEQYF. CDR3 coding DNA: TGTGCCAGCAGCATAAGCGGGGGGGCACACTACGAGCAGTACTTC. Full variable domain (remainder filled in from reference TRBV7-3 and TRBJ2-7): GAGVSQTPSNKVTEKGKYVELRCDPISGHTALYWYRQSLGQGPEFLIYFQGTGAADDSGLPNDRFFAVRPEGSVSTLKIQRTERGDSAVYLCASSISGGAHYEQYFGPGTRLTVT.

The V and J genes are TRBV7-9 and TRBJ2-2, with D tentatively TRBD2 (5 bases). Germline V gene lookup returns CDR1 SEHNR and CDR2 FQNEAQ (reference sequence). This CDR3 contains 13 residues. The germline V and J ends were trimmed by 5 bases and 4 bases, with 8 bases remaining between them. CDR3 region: CASSPGVTGELFF. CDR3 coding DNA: TGTGCCAGCAGCCCCGGGGTCACCGGGGAGCTGTTTTTT.

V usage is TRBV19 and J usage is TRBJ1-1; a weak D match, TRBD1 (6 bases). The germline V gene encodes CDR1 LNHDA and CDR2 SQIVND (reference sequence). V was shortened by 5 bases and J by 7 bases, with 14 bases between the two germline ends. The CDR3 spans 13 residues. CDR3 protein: CASSYQQGGEAFF. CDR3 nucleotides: TGTGCCAGTAGTTATCAACAGGGCGGTGAAGCTTTCTTT.

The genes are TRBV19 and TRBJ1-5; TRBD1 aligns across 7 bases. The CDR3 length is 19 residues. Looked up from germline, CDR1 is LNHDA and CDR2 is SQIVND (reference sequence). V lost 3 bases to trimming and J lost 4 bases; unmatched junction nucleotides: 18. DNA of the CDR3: TGTGCCAGTAGTATTGTTCCATTTGACAGGGCTGGAAGTAATCAGCCCCAGCATTTT. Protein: CASSIVPFDRAGSNQPQHF.

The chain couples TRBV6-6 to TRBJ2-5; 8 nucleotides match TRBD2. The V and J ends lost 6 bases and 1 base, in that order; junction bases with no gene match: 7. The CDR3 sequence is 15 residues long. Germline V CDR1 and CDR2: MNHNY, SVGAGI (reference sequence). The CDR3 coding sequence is TGTGCCAGCAGCCACGGCGGGGGGATCCAAGAGACCCAGTACTTC. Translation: CASSHGGGIQETQYF.

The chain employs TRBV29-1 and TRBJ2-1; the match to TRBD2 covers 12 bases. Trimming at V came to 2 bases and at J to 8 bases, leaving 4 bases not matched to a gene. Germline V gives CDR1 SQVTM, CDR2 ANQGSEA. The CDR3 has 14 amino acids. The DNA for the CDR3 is TGCAGCGTTGAAAAACTAGCGGGAGGCTATGAGCAGTTCTTC. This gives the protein CSVEKLAGGYEQFF.

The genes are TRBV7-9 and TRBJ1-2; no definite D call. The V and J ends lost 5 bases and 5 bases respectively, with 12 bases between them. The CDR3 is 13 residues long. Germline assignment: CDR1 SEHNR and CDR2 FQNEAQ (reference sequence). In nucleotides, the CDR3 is TGTGCCAGCAGCACACAGACGTTTTATGGCTACACCTTC. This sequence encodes CASSTQTFYGYTF.

CDR3 region: CASSPYRGRGTDTQYF. The CDR3 DNA reads TGTGCCAGCAGTCCATACAGGGGGAGAGGCACAGATACGCAGTATTTT. V gene TRBV27 combines with J gene TRBJ2-3; 8 positions match TRBD1. V lost 5 bases and J lost 1; bases outside the gene matches: 8. The CDR3 is 16 residues long. Germline CDR1 MNHEY, CDR2 SMNVEV (reference sequence).

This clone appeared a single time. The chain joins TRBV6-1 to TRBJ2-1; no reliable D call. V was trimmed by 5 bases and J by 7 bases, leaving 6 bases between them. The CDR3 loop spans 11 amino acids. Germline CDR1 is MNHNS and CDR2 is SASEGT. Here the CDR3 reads CASSYGNEQFF. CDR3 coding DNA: TGTGCCAGCAGTTACGGGAATGAGCAGTTCTTC.

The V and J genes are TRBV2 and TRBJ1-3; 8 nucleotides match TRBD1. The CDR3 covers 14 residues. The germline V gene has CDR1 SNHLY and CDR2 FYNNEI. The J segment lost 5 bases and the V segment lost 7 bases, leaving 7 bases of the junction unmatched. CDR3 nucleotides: TGTGCCAGCATTGAGGGGACAGGACGAAACACCATATATTTT. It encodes CASIEGTGRNTIYF.

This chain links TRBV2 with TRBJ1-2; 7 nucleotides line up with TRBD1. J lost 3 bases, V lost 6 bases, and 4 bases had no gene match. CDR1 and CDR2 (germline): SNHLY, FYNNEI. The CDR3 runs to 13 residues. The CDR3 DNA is TGTGCCAGCAGCCTAGGGGGCGACTATGGCTACACCTTC. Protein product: CASSLGGDYGYTF.

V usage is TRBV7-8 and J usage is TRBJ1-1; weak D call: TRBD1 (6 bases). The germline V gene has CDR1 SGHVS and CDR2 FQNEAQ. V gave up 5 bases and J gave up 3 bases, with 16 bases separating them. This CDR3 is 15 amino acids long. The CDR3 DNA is TGTGCCAGCAGCCTCTTGGGGGCAGGGGACACTGAAGCTTTCTTT. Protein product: CASSLLGAGDTEAFF.

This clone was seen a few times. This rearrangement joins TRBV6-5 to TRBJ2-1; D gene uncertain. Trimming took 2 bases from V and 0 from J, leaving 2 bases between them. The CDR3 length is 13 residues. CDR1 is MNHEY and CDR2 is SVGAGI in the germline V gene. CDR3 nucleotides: TGTGCCAGCAGTTACCGCTCCTACAATGAGCAGTTCTTC. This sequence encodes CASSYRSYNEQFF.

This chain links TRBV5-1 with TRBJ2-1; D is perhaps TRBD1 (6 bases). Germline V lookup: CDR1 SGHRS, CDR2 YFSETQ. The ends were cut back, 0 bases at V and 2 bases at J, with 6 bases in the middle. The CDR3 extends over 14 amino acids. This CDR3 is CASSLGGPYNEQFF. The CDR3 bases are TGCGCCAGCAGCTTGGGGGGGCCCTACAATGAGCAGTTCTTC. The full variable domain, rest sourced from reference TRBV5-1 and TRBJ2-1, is KAGVTQTPRYLIKTRGQQVTLSCSPISGHRSVSWYQQTPGQGLQFLFEYFSETQRNKGNFPGRFSGRQFSNSRSEMNVSTLELGDSALYLCASSLGGPYNEQFFGPGTRLTVL.

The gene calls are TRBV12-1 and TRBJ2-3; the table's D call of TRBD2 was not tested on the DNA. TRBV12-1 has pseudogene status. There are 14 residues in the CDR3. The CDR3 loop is CASGMGGPTDTQYF. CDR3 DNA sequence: TGTGCCAGCGGTATGGGCGGGCCGACAGATACGCAGTATTTT.

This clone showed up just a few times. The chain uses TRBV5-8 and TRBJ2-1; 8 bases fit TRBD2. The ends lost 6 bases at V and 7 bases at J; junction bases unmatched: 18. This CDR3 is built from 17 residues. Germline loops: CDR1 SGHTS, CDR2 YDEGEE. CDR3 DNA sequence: TGTGCCAGCATTGGGGGTAGCGGGGTAAAGTACGCTAATGAGCAGTTCTTC. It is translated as CASIGGSGVKYANEQFF.

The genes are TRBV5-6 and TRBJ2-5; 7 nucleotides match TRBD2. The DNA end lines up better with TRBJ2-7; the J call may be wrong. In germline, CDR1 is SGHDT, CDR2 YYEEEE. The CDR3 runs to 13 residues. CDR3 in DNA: TGTGCCAGCAGGAAAGCGGGGCTCTACGAGCAGTACTTC. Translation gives CASRKAGLYEQYF.

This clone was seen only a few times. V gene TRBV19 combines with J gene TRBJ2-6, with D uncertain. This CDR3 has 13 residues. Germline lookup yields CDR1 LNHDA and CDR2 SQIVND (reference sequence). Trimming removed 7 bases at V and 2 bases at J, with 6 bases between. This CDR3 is CASTPAGANVLTF. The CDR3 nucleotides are TGTGCCAGTACCCCCGCTGGGGCCAACGTCCTGACTTTC.

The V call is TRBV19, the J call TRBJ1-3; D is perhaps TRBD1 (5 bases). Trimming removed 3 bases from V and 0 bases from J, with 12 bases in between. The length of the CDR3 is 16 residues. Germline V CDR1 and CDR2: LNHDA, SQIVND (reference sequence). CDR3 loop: CASSIAGLNSGNTIYF. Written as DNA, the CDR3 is TGTGCCAGTAGTATTGCGGGACTGAACTCTGGAAACACCATATATTTT.

CDR3: CASSSDRYNEQFF. The CDR3 bases are TGTGCCAGCAGCTCGGACAGGTACAATGAGCAGTTCTTC. The chain has TRBV11-3 and TRBJ2-1; 7 bases fit TRBD1. Germline V lookup: CDR1 SGHNT, CDR2 YENEEA. V was pared by 4 bases and J by 4 bases, with 1 base of the junction left unmatched. The CDR3 contains 13 residues.

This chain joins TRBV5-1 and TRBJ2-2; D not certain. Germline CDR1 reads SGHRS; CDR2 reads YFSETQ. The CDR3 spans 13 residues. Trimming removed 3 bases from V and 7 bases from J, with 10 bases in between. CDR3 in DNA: TGCGCCAGCAGCTCAATTTCGGGCGGGGAGCTGTTTTTT. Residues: CASSSISGGELFF.

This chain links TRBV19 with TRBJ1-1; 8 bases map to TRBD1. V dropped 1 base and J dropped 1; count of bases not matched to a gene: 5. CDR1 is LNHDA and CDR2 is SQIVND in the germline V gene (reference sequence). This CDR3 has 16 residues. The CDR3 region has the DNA TGTGCCAGTAGTATAGTTGGCGGACAGGGGAACACTGAAGCTTTCTTT. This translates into CASSIVGGQGNTEAFF.

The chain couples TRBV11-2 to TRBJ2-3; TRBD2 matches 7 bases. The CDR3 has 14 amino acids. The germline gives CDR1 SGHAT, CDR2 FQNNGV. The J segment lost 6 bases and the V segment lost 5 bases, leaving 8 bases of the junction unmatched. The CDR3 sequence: CASSPAGRGDTQYF. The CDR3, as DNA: TGTGCCAGCAGCCCAGCGGGGCGGGGGGATACGCAGTATTTT.

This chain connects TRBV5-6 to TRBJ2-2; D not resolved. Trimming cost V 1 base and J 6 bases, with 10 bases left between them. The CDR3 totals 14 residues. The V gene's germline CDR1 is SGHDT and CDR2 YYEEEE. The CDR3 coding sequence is TGTGCCAGCAGCTTGTTCCTACCCTCCGGGGAGCTGTTTTTT. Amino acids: CASSLFLPSGELFF. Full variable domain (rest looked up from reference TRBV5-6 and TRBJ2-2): DAGVTQSPTHLIKTRGQQVTLRCSPKSGHDTVSWYQQALGQGPQFIFQYYEEEERQRGNFPDRFSGHQFPNYSSELNVNALLLGDSALYLCASSLFLPSGELFFGEGSRLTVL.

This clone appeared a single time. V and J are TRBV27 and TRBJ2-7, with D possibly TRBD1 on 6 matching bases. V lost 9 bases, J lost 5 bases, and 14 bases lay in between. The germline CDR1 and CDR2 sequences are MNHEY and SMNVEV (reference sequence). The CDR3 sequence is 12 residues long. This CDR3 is CARGYRENEQYF. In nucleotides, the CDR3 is TGTGCCAGGGGATACAGGGAAAACGAGCAGTACTTC.

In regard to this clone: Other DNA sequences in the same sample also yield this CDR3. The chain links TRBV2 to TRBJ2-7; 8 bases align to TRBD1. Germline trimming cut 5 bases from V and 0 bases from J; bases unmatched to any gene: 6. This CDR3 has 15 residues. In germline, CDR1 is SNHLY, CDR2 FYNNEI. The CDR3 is CASSPPGQGSYEQYF. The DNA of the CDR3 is TGTGCCAGCAGTCCACCAGGACAGGGCTCCTACGAGCAGTACTTC.

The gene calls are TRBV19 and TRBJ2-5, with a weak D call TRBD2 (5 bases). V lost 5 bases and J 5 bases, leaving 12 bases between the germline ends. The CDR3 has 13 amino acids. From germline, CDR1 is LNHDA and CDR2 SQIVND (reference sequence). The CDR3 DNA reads TGTGCCAGTAGTTCCGGGGTTGTCGAGACCCAGTACTTC. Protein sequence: CASSSGVVETQYF.

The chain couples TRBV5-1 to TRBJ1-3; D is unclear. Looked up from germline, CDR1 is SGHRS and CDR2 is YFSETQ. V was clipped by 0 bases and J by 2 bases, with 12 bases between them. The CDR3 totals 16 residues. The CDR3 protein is CASSLEEFITGNTIYF. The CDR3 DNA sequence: TGCGCCAGCAGCTTGGAGGAGTTTATTACTGGAAACACCATATATTTT.

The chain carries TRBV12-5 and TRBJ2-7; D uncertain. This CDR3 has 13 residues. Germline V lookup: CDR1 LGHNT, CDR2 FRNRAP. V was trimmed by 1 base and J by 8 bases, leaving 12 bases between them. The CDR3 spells CASGLADSAQQYF. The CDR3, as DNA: TGTGCTAGTGGTTTGGCCGACTCTGCCCAGCAGTACTTC.

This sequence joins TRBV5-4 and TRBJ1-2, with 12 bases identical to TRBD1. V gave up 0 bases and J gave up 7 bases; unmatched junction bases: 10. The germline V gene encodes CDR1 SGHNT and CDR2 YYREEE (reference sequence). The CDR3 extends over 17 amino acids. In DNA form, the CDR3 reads TGTGCCAGCAGCTTGGGGGGGACAGGGGGCGTTCTGGTTGGCTACACCTTC. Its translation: CASSLGGTGGVLVGYTF. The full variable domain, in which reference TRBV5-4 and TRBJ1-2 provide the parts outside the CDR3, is ETGVTQSPTHLIKTRGQQVTLRCSSQSGHNTVSWYQQALGQGPQFIFQYYREEENGRGNFPPRFSGLQFPNYSSELNVNALELDDSALYLCASSLGGTGGVLVGYTFGSGTRLTVV.

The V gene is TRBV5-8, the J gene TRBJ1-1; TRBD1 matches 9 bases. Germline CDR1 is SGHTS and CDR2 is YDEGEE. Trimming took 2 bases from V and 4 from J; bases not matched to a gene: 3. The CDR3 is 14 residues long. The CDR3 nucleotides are TGTGCCAGCAGCTTAAAGACAGGGGGCACTGAAGCTTTCTTT. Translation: CASSLKTGGTEAFF.

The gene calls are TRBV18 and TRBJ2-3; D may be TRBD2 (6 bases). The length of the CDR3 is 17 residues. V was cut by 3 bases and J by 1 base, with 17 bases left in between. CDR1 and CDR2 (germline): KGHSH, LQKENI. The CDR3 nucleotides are TGTGCCAGCTCACCCCTCCGGGGAGGCAGGGGCACAGATACGCAGTATTTT. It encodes CASSPLRGGRGTDTQYF. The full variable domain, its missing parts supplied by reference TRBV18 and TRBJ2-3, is NAGVMQNPRHLVRRRGQEARLRCSPMKGHSHVYWYRQLPEEGLKFMVYLQKENIIDESGMPKERFSAEFPKEGPSILRIQQVVRGDSAAYFCASSPLRGGRGTDTQYFGPGTRLTVL.